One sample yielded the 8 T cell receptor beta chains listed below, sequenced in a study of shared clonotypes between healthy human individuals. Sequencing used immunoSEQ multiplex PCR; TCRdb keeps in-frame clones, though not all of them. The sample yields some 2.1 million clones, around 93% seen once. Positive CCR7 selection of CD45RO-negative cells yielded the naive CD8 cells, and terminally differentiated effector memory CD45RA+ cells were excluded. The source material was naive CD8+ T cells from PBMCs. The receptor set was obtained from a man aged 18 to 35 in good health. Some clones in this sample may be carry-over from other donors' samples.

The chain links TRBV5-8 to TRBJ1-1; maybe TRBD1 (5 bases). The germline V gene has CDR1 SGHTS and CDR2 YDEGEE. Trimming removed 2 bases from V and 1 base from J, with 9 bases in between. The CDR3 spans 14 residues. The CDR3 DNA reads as TGTGCCAGCAGCTTCGGGGCGGGGAACACTGAAGCTTTCTTT. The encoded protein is CASSFGAGNTEAFF. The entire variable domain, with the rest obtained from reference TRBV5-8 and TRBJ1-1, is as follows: EAGVTQSPTHLIKTRGQQATLRCSPISGHTSVYWYQQALGLGLQFLLWYDEGEERNRGNFPPRFSGRQFPNYSSELNVNALELEDSALYLCASSFGAGNTEAFFGQGTRLTVV.

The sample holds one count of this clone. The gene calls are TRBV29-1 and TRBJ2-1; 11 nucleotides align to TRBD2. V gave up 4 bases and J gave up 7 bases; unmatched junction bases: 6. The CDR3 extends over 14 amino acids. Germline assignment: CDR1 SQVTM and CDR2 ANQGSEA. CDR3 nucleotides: TGCAGCGTTGTTACTAGCGGGAGTAATAATGAGCAGTTCTTC. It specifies CSVVTSGSNNEQFF.

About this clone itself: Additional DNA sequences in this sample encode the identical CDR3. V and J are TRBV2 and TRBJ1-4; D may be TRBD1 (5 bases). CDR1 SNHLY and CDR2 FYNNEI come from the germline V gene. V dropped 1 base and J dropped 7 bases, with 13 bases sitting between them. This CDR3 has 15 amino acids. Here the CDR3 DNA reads TGTGCCAGCAGTGAAGAGGGACGTCTGGGTGAAAAACTGTTTTTT. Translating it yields CASSEEGRLGEKLFF.

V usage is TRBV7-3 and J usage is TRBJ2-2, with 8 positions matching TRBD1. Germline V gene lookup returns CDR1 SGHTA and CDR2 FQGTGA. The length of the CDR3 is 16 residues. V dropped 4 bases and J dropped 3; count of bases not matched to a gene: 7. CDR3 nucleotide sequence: TGTGCCAGCAGCTCATCAGGGGGCGAGGACACCGGGGAGCTGTTTTTT. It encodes CASSSSGGEDTGELFF.

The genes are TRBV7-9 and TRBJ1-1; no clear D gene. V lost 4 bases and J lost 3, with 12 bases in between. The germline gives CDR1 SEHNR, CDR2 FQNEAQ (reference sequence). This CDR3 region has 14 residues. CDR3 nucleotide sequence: TGTGCCAGCAGCTGGCCGTCAGATGACACTGAAGCTTTCTTT. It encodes CASSWPSDDTEAFF.

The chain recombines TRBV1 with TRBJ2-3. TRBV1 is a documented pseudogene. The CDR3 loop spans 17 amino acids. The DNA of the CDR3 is TGCACCAGCAGCCAAGATGCAGGGACCCCTAGCACAGATACGCAGTATTTT. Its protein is CTSSQDAGTPSTDTQYF.

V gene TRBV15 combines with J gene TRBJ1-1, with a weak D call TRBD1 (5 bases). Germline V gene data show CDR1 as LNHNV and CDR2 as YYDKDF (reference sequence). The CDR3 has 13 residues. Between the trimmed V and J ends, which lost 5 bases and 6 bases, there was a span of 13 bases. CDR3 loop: CATSGRGFAEAFF. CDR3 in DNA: TGTGCCACCAGCGGGAGGGGTTTTGCTGAAGCTTTCTTT. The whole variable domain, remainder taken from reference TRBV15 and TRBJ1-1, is DAMVIQNPRYQVTQFGKPVTLSCSQTLNHNVMYWYQQKSSQAPKLLFHYYDKDFNNEADTPDNFQSRRPNTSFCFLDIRSPGLGDTAMYLCATSGRGFAEAFFGQGTRLTVV.

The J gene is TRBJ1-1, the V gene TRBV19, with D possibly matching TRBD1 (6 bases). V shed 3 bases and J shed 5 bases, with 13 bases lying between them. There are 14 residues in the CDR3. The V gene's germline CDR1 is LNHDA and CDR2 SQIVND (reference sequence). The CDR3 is CASSIRGRQTEAFF. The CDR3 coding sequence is TGTGCCAGTAGTATTCGGGGGCGCCAGACTGAAGCTTTCTTT.